The source of this T cell receptor beta chain is a study of T cells in Graves' hyperthyroidism and ophthalmopathy. Researchers amplified the TCR beta CDR3 regions from RNA transcripts. HTBI primers drove first-round RT-PCR of the TCR CDR3. One entry per CDR3 protein, called by TCRdb with MiXCR from the multiplex PCR reads. The sample shows about 370,000 distinct CDR3 sequences, nearly 15% of them seen only once. There are many counts of this clonotype. The CDR3 covers 13 residues. The germline gives CDR1 MNHEY, CDR2 SVGEGT. The V and J ends lost 5 bases and 2 bases respectively, with 10 bases between them.

The origin of this receptor is a woman aged 55-69 years with Graves' ophthalmopathy. Sequencing used blood. The chain carries TRBV6-2 or TRBV6-3 and TRBJ2-7; D tentatively reads TRBD1 or TRBD2 (5 bases each). The CDR3 DNA reads as TGTGCCAGCAGTACGGGGCCTCCCTACGAGCAGTACTTC. Translated, it gives CASSTGPPYEQYF.